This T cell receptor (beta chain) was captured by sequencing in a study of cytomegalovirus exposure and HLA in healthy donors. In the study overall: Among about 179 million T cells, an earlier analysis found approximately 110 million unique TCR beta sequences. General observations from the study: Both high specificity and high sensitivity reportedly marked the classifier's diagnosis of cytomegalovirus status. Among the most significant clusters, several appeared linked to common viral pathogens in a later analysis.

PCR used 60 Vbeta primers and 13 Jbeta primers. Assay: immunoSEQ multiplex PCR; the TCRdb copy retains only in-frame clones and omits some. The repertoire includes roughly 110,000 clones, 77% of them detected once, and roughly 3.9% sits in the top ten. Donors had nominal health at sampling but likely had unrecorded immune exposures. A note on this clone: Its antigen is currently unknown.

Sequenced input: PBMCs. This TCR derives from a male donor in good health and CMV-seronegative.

CDR3 DNA: TGTGCCAGCAGCTTTCCGGGACAGGCGAACACCGGGGAGCTGTTTTTT. Translation gives CASSFPGQANTGELFF. The chain joins TRBV7-9 to TRBJ2-2; 8 bases fit TRBD1. Germline CDR1 is SEHNR and CDR2 is FQNEAQ (reference sequence). Unmatched junction bases numbered 3, after V lost 3 bases and J lost 0 bases. The CDR3 is 16 residues long.